The 16 T cell receptor beta chains below all came from one sample that was sequenced in a study of beta chain features in type 1 diabetes. Reverse transcription of all isolated RNA meant that expressed TCRB transcripts were sequenced. Sequencing was performed with immunoSEQ multiplex PCR; in TCRdb, only in-frame clones are kept and a portion is missing. Among around 430,000 clones listed, 30% were seen once. Input material: naive CD4+ T cells from blood. Receptor source: a man between 18 and 29 years old in good health.

The chain combines TRBV5-6 with TRBJ2-7, with D tentatively TRBD1 (6 bases). In germline, CDR1 is SGHDT, CDR2 YYEEEE. This CDR3 is 13 amino acids long. V was trimmed by 4 bases and J by 2 bases, leaving 10 bases between them. CDR3 amino acids: CASSPDSAYEQYF. As DNA, the CDR3 is TGTGCCAGCAGCCCGGACAGCGCCTACGAGCAGTACTTC.

The chain employs TRBV25-1 and TRBJ1-1, with a weak D call TRBD1 (6 bases). Trimming left V 9 bases short and J 1 base short, with 15 bases between. The CDR3 has 14 residues. Per the germline V gene, CDR1 is MGHDK and CDR2 is SYGVNS. The DNA for the CDR3 is TGTGCCAGTCGGGACAACCCGACGAACACTGAAGCTTTCTTT. Translated: CASRDNPTNTEAFF.

In its sample, this clone was seen a few times. Other nucleotide sequences from this sample produce the same CDR3. The V gene is TRBV5-1, the J gene TRBJ2-7; D ambiguous. This CDR3 is built from 12 residues. Deletions cut 3 bases from V and 0 bases from J, with 4 bases between. The germline V gene has CDR1 SGHRS and CDR2 YFSETQ. The CDR3 coding sequence is TGCGCCAGCAGCTCACCCTCCTACGAGCAGTACTTC. Protein product: CASSSPSYEQYF.

This rearrangement joins TRBV7-2 to TRBJ2-2, with 9 bases that match TRBD2. After removal of 1 base from V and 3 bases from J, the junction contained 3 bases not matched to a gene. Germline V CDR1 and CDR2: SGHTA, FQGNSA. The CDR3 runs to 16 residues. The CDR3 sequence is CASSLGLAGYTGELFF. CDR3 nucleotides: TGTGCCAGCAGCTTAGGGCTAGCGGGGTACACCGGGGAGCTGTTTTTT.

This chain links TRBV25-1 with TRBJ2-5; D tentatively fits TRBD1 or TRBD2 (5 bases each). The CDR3 is 14 amino acids. V was cut by 6 bases and J by 1 base, with 12 bases left in between. Looked up from germline, CDR1 is MGHDK and CDR2 is SYGVNS. The CDR3, as DNA: TGTGCCAGCAGGATTTCAGGGAGCCAAGAGACCCAGTACTTC. It codes for CASRISGSQETQYF.

Worth noting for this clone: At the DNA level, this CDR3 is encoded by other sequences in the same sample as well. DNA for the CDR3: TGCGCCAGCAGCTTGCCGGGACCAGATACGCAGTATTTT. Protein product: CASSLPGPDTQYF. The genes are TRBV5-1 and TRBJ2-3; TRBD1 or TRBD2 may be the D gene (5 bases each). V dropped 1 base and J dropped 4 bases, with 7 bases sitting between them. The CDR3 has 13 amino acids. Germline V CDR1 and CDR2: SGHRS, YFSETQ.

The CDR3 DNA follows: TGCAGTGCCGGGAGGGCCTACGAGCAGTACTTC. It encodes CSAGRAYEQYF. J is TRBJ2-7 and V is TRBV20-1, with 8 positions matching TRBD2. The CDR3 is 11 residues long. CDR1 and CDR2 (germline): DFQATT, SNEGSKA (reference sequence). Trimming cost V 6 bases and J 2 bases; bases outside gene matches: 0.

A few counts support this clone. This sequence joins TRBV29-1 and TRBJ2-5; tentatively, D is TRBD1 (6 bases). Germline loops: CDR1 SQVTM, CDR2 ANQGSEA. V was pared by 8 bases and J by 3 bases, with 19 bases between. CDR3 length equals 14 residues. The CDR3 region is CSSSSGGAEETQYF. CDR3 DNA: TGCAGCTCATCTAGTGGGGGCGCGGAAGAGACCCAGTACTTC.

This clone turned up a few times. This same CDR3 is encoded by further DNA sequences in the sample. V and J are TRBV30 and TRBJ2-3, with D unclear. V shed 0 bases and J shed 0 bases, with 4 bases lying between them. In germline, CDR1 is GTSNPN, CDR2 SVGIG (reference sequence). This CDR3 is 13 amino acids long. The CDR3 spells CAWSVGSTDTQYF. In DNA form, the CDR3 reads TGTGCCTGGAGTGTTGGTAGCACAGATACGCAGTATTTT.

The gene calls are TRBV15 and TRBJ1-5; 10 bases are a match to TRBD1. V lost 9 bases to trimming and J lost 3 bases; unmatched junction nucleotides: 11. This CDR3 is 16 amino acids long. Germline values: CDR1 LNHNV, CDR2 YYDKDF (reference sequence). As DNA, the CDR3 is TGTGCCACGAAAGACAGGGGGCTTTCCGACAATCAGCCCCAGCATTTT. This sequence encodes CATKDRGLSDNQPQHF.

The chain couples TRBV28 to TRBJ1-2, with TRBD1 as a possible D gene (6 bases). The ends were cut back, 5 bases at V and 8 bases at J, with 12 bases in the middle. Germline CDR1 reads MDHEN; CDR2 reads SYDVKM. The CDR3 runs 12 residues. In DNA form, the CDR3 reads TGTGCCAGCAGTGTACAGGGCGCGGGCTACACCTTC. Amino acid sequence: CASSVQGAGYTF.

As for this clone: Its ends do not fully match the called genes, so a read error is possible. V usage is TRBV9 and J usage is TRBJ2-7; D may be TRBD1 (6 bases). The CDR3 extends over 13 amino acids. Germline CDR1 and CDR2: SGDLS and YYNGEE. DNA of the CDR3: TGTGCCAGCAGCGTAGGAGGGGTGGACAGAACCACTTTC. It codes for CASSVGGVDRTTF.

CDR3 nucleotide sequence: TGTGCCAGACGCCGCGCAGGGGAGACCCAGTACTTC. Translating gives CARRRAGETQYF. The chain has TRBV2 and TRBJ2-5; maybe TRBD1 (5 bases). CDR1 SNHLY and CDR2 FYNNEI come from the germline V gene. Trimming pared 9 bases from V and 5 bases from J, leaving 13 bases between. This CDR3 spans 12 amino acids. The whole variable domain, remainder taken from reference TRBV2 and TRBJ2-5, is EPEVTQTPSHQVTQMGQEVILRCVPISNHLYFYWYRQILGQKVEFLVSFYNNEISEKSEIFDDQFSVERPDGSNFTLKIRSTKLEDSAMYFCARRRAGETQYFGPGTRLLVL.

The chain couples TRBV7-9 to TRBJ2-7; D gene unclear. Germline CDR1 is SEHNR and CDR2 is FQNEAQ (reference sequence). CDR3 length: 11 amino acids. V was cut by 3 bases and J by 6 bases, with 6 bases left in between. The CDR3 here is CASSFLSEQYF. The CDR3 bases are TGTGCCAGCAGCTTCCTCTCCGAGCAGTACTTC.

The table lists this clone with a few counts. The J gene is TRBJ2-2, the V gene TRBV5-4; no clear D gene. Germline assignment: CDR1 SGHNT and CDR2 YYREEE (reference sequence). The CDR3 runs to 16 residues. The V gene lost 0 bases and the J gene lost 6 bases, with 15 bases spanning the gap. The CDR3 sequence is CASSLAKRERPGELFF. DNA of the CDR3: TGTGCCAGCAGCTTGGCCAAGCGAGAACGGCCCGGGGAGCTGTTTTTT.

The chain recombines TRBV7-9 with TRBJ2-7; TRBD2 aligns across 10 bases. Trimming removed 5 bases from V and 0 bases from J; junction bases left unmatched: 10. The CDR3 consists of 17 residues. The germline V gene encodes CDR1 SEHNR and CDR2 FQNEAQ (reference sequence). CDR3: CASSPRLAGSSSYEQYF. The CDR3 DNA sequence: TGTGCCAGCAGCCCCAGACTAGCGGGCTCAAGCTCCTACGAGCAGTACTTC.